This T cell receptor beta chain was retrieved from a study of T cell repertoires in cytomegalovirus infection. Comment on this clonotype: Its antigen is not known.

MiXCR was run by TCRdb on the reads, yielding one entry per CDR3 protein. This sample has approximately 34,000 distinct CDR3 sequences, with over 50% found just once. Study results and caveats: HLA-C-restricted CMV clonotypes gave the most frequent clonotype in two of eight donors.

The material sequenced was CD8+ T cells from cultured PBMCs, taken from culture after CMV antigen stimulation. The sequence derives from a human donor in good health (CMV status not recorded). Some clones in this sample may be carry-over from other donors' samples.

The CDR3 is CASSLWQENTGELFF. The CDR3, as DNA: TGTGCCAGCAGCTTATGGCAGGAGAACACCGGGGAGCTGTTTTTT. This rearrangement joins TRBV11-2 to TRBJ2-2; D not certain. V was trimmed by 2 bases and J by 1 base, leaving 8 bases between them. In germline, CDR1 is SGHAT, CDR2 FQNNGV. The CDR3 runs 15 residues.